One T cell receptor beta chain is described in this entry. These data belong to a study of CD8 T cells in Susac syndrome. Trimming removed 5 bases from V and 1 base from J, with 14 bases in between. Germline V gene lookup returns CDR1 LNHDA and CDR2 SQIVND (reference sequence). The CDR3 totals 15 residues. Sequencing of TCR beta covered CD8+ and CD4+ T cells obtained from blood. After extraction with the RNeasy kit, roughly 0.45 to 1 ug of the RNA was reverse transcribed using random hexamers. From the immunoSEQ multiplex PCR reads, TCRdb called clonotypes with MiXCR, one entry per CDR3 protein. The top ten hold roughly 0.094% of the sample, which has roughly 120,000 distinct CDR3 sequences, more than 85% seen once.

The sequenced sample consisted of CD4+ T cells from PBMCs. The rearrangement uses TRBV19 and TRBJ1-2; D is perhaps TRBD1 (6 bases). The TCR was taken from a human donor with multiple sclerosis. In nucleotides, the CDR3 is TGTGCCAGTAGTCGCTATGGGGGCGGTAACTATGGCTACACCTTC. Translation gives CASSRYGGGNYGYTF.